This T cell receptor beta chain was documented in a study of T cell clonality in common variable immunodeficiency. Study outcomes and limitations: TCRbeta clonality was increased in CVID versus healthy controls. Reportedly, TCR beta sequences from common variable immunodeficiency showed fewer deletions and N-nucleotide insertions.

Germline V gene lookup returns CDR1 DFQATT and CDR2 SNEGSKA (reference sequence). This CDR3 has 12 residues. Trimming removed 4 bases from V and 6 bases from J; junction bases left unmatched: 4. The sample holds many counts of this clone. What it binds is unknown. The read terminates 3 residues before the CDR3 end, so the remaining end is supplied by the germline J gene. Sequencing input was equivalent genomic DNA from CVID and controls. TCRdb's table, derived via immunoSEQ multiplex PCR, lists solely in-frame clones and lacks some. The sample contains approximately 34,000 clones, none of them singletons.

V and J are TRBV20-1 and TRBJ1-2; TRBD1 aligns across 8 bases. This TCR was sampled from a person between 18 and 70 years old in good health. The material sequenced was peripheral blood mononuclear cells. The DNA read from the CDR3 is TGCAGTGCTACCGAGGACAGGGATGGC. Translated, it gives CSATEDRDG. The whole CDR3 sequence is CSATEDRDGYTF.